The next 9 T cell receptor beta chains were all read from a single sample in a study of tissue T cells after allogeneic stem cell transplantation. The sample's time point: mouse harvest day 14 after allogeneic transplant. Tail vein injection delivered 10^7 T-cell-depleted bone marrow cells and 10^6 splenic CD5+ T cells. Some clones are missing from TCRdb's copy, which holds only in-frame ones; the method was immunoSEQ multiplex PCR. The sample lists some 8,000 clones, around 33% seen once, with about 3.5% in the top ten. Sequencing was done on a sample of skin. These receptors all stem from a female BALB/c mouse given C57BL/6 T cells with graft-versus-host disease after an allogeneic hematopoietic cell transplant.

This clone is judged medium-sized. Germline and genes: mouse. The read finishes 1 residue shy of the CDR3 end, and the germline J gene is used to complete it. The chain is built from TRBV1 and TRBJ2-2; the D call may be TRBD1 or TRBD2 (5 bases each). This CDR3 is 14 amino acids long. From germline, CDR1 is NSQYPW and CDR2 LRSPGD (reference sequence). Trimming pared 1 base from V and 4 bases from J, leaving 7 bases between. The CDR3 loop reads CTCSAAGTTGQLYF. The CDR3 bases that were read are TGCACCTGCAGTGCAGCAGGGACCACCGGGCAGCTCTAC. The whole variable domain, filled in from reference TRBV1 and TRBJ2-2, reads VTLLEQNPRWRLVPRGQAVNLRCILKNSQYPWMSWYQQDLQKQLQWLFTLRSPGDKEVKSLPGADYLATRVTDTELRLQVANMSQGRTLYCTCSAAGTTGQLYFGEGSKLTVL.

In the case of this clone: Genes here carry mouse names. The observed sequence ends 1 residue before the CDR3 terminus, with the missing tail filled in from the germline J gene. Other DNA sequences within the sample encode an identical CDR3. The V and J genes are TRBV26 and TRBJ1-5, with D tentatively TRBD1 (5 bases). The CDR3 runs to 13 residues. Germline CDR1 and CDR2: KGHPV and FQNQEV (reference sequence). V lost 6 bases, J lost 1 base, and 7 bases lay in between. CDR3 bases read: TGTGCCAGCAGCCGACAGAACAACCAGGCTCCGCTT. This sequence encodes CASSRQNNQAPL. The CDR3, in full, reads CASSRQNNQAPLF.

By proportion, this clone is large. Germline and genes here are mouse. Read sequence stops 1 residue before the CDR3 end, and the germline J gene provides the missing end. The chain uses TRBV26 and TRBJ2-7; D is unclear. CDR3 length equals 13 residues. Between the trimmed V and J ends, which lost 2 bases and 1 base, there was a span of 6 bases. Germline-derived CDR1 and CDR2 are KGHPV and FQNQEV (reference sequence). CDR3 region: CASSLVRSYEQYF. CDR3 bases read: TGTGCCAGCAGTCTGGTTCGGTCCTATGAACAGTAC.

About this clone itself: The listed genes are named as in mouse. The read ends 1 residue shy of where the CDR3 ends; the end is completed using the germline J gene. The genes are TRBV13-2 and TRBJ2-5, with 10 bases identical to TRBD2. Germline V lookup: CDR1 NNHNN, CDR2 SYGAGS (reference sequence). The CDR3 is made up of 14 amino acids. V dropped 4 bases and J dropped 2; count of bases not matched to a gene: 1. The sequenced part of the CDR3 DNA is TGTGCCAGCGGTTCTGGGGGGGCCCAAGACACCCAGTAC. Residues: CASGSGGAQDTQY. The whole CDR3 protein is CASGSGGAQDTQYF.

Notes on this clone: Gene names are mouse gene names. The sequence runs out 1 residue before the end of the CDR3; the remainder is reconstructed from the germline J gene. This chain links TRBV16 with TRBJ1-1; 10 bases line up with TRBD1. The CDR3 loop spans 14 amino acids. V shed 3 bases and J 3 bases; nucleotides not matched to a gene: 1. Germline CDR1 is SGHSA and CDR2 is FRNQAP. CDR3: CASSFGTGDTEVFF. The sequenced CDR3 bases are TGTGCAAGCAGCTTTGGGACAGGGGACACAGAAGTCTTC.

This clone appeared a few times. Germline and genes here are mouse. From the germline J gene comes the end of the CDR3, since the read stops 1 residue before it. The V call is TRBV26, the J call TRBJ1-5; a possible D gene is TRBD1 (6 bases). Germline V gene data show CDR1 as KGHPV and CDR2 as FQNQEV (reference sequence). The CDR3 totals 13 residues. Trimming removed 4 bases from V and 4 bases from J, with 8 bases in between. The CDR3 DNA, read in part, is TGTGCCAGCAGTCGGGGACAAAACCAGGCTCCGCTT. Translation gives CASSRGQNQAPL. The whole CDR3 reads CASSRGQNQAPLF.

A note on this clone: These gene names are mouse names. CDR3 DNA (partial): TGTGCCAGCAGACAGGACCAAGACACCCAGTAC. This translates into CASRQDQDTQY. The whole CDR3 region reads CASRQDQDTQYF. The rearrangement links TRBV26 to TRBJ2-5; a weak D match, TRBD1 (5 bases). The DNA ends 1 residue before the CDR3 does, and the rest of the CDR3 is filled in from the germline J gene. The CDR3 contains 12 residues. Germline-derived CDR1 and CDR2 are KGHPV and FQNQEV (reference sequence). V lost 6 bases, J lost 1 base, and 5 bases lay in between.

There are a few counts of this clone. The genes are named according to mouse. The sequenced fragment ends 1 residue before the CDR3 boundary, so the rest is inferred from the germline J gene. The chain links TRBV3 to TRBJ1-3; the D is unclear. The germline CDR1 and CDR2 sequences are SNHLY and FYNGKV (reference sequence). V lost 1 base to trimming and J lost 2 bases, with 6 bases between them. The CDR3 length is 14 residues. Partial CDR3 DNA: TGTGCCAGCAGCTTAGTCGGGGCTGGAAATACGCTCTAT. Its protein is CASSLVGAGNTLY. The whole CDR3 protein reads CASSLVGAGNTLYF.

As regards this clone: Gene labels here are mouse ones. Coverage ceases 1 residue before the CDR3 finishes, and the germline J gene fills in the end. This chain connects TRBV16 to TRBJ2-1, with TRBD2 matching 11 bases. This CDR3 contains 14 residues. V shed 5 bases, J shed 7 bases, and the junction held 4 bases outside the gene matches. Looked up from germline, CDR1 is SGHSA and CDR2 is FRNQAP. CDR3 in amino acids: CASSTGGAGAEQFF. Partial CDR3 DNA: TGTGCAAGCAGCACTGGGGGGGCGGGAGCTGAGCAGTTC.